This is a list of T cell receptor beta chains from one sample in a study of cytomegalovirus exposure and HLA in healthy donors. Sequencing was performed with immunoSEQ multiplex PCR; in TCRdb, only in-frame clones are kept and a portion is missing. The sample contains approximately 160,000 clones, about nine tenths of which appear only once. The sequenced sample consisted of PBMCs. Receptors were obtained from a woman younger than 35 in good health and CMV-seropositive. Both conserved end residues are part of each CDR3. A D gene is named only where the DNA matches it firmly.

TRBJ1-5 | NA | TRBV6-5 | 15 | TGTGCCAGCAGTAAGGGGGGGGTAAGCAATCAGCCCCAGCATTTT | CASSKGGVSNQPQHF
TRBJ2-7 | NA | TRBV19 | 15 | TGTGCCAGTAGGCAAGGAAGAGACACCTCCTACGAGCAGTACTTC | CASRQGRDTSYEQYF
TRBJ1-2 | TRBD1 | TRBV6-1 | 15 | TGTGCCAGCAGTGAAGGGACAGGGGATCCTTATGGCTACACCTTC | CASSEGTGDPYGYTF
TRBJ2-7 | TRBD2 | TRBV5-1 | 14 | TGCGCCAGCAGCTTTCCTAGCGGGAACTACGAGCAGTACTTC | CASSFPSGNYEQYF
TRBJ2-5 | TRBD2 | TRBV7-9 | 15 | TGTGCCACCTCTACTCTGGCGGGAGGGGGGGAGACCCAGTACTTC | CATSTLAGGGETQYF
TRBJ2-3 | TRBD1 | TRBV2 | 15 | TGTGCCAGCAGTGATCCGACAGGGGGCACAGATACGCAGTATTTT | CASSDPTGGTDTQYF
TRBJ2-5 | NA | TRBV20-1 | 10 | TGCAGTGCAACCGGGGAGACCCAGTACTTC | CSATGETQYF
TRBJ1-1 | NA | TRBV10-3 | 13 | TGTGCCATCAGCGCAGGGGCAGACACTGAAGCTTTCTTT | CAISAGADTEAFF
TRBJ1-5 | NA | TRBV30 | 14 | TGTGCCTGGAGTGAGTCCAGATTTTATCAGCCCCAGCATTTT | CAWSESRFYQPQHF
TRBJ1-2 | NA | TRBV27 | 14 | TGTGCCAGCAGTCCACCGGGTTTGAACTATGGCTACACCTTC | CASSPPGLNYGYTF